This T cell receptor beta chain stems from a study of cytomegalovirus exposure and HLA in healthy donors. Background on the study: An earlier analysis found fewer than 140 million unique TCR beta sequences from roughly 170 million T cells.

There are 11 residues in the CDR3. The V gene's germline CDR1 is DFQATT and CDR2 SNEGSKA (reference sequence). V was shortened by 6 bases and J by 6 bases, with 12 bases between the two germline ends. Amplification used 60 Vbeta primers and 13 Jbeta primers. Using immunoSEQ multiplex PCR, the repertoire was profiled, and TCRdb retains in-frame clones only, with some absent. The sample carries about 150,000 clones, about three fifths recorded once. A few counts support this clone. The specimen sequenced was PBMCs. This chain connects TRBV20-1 to TRBJ2-7; a weak D match, TRBD1 (6 bases). This sequence originates from a woman aged 55-70 years in good health and CMV-seropositive. CDR3 in amino acids: CSAVTGSEQYF. The CDR3 coding sequence is TGCAGTGCGGTCACAGGGAGCGAGCAGTACTTC.